The TCR beta chain under discussion was sequenced for a study of control samples from healthy donors and cancer patients. Measured with immunoSEQ multiplex PCR; TCRdb has only the in-frame clones, and not every one. In the table there are tens of thousands of clones, almost 90% of which are singletons. A few counts support this clone. This sequence was found in a man aged 50-60 years with head and neck cancer. Sequenced sample: PBMCs.

CDR3 coding DNA: TGCGCCAGCAGTCCCGCCGGCTCGGCCTACGAGCAGTACTTC. Protein sequence: CASSPAGSAYEQYF. The V gene is TRBV10-1, the J gene TRBJ2-7; D gene ambiguous. CDR1 is WNHNN and CDR2 is SYGVQD in the germline V gene (reference sequence). The V end was cut by 5 bases, the J end by 2 bases, with 13 bases between. The CDR3 spans 14 residues.